This T cell receptor (beta chain) was obtained from a study of cytomegalovirus exposure and HLA in healthy donors. Broader study findings: The study listed under 200 cytomegalovirus-associated TCR beta chains. Cytomegalovirus status was reportedly diagnosed by the classifier with high specificity and sensitivity.

Some clones are missing from TCRdb's copy, which holds only in-frame ones; the method was immunoSEQ multiplex PCR. Seen here are around 140,000 clones, 85% to 95% observed once, and the top ten hold less than 2%. CDR1 is MNHEY, CDR2 SVGAGI, per germline. The CDR3 covers 12 residues. V was shortened by 8 bases and J by 3 bases, with 11 bases between the two germline ends. The donors belonged to the approximately 120-subject validation cohort, separate from the roughly 700-subject first cohort. The sample holds one count of this clone. Antigen specificity is unknown. Sequenced: PBMCs. The TCR was taken from a young man in good health and CMV-seropositive. The chain uses TRBV6-5 and TRBJ2-7; D may be TRBD1 (6 bases). This CDR3 is CASLRRGYEQYF. The CDR3 DNA reads TGTGCCAGCCTCCGCAGGGGCTACGAGCAGTACTTC.